Below, 25 T cell receptor beta chains from the same sample are listed, as sequenced in a study of T-cell memory formation after mild COVID-19. TCRdb itself ran the 5' RACE reads through MiXCR, one entry per CDR3 protein. The sample shows just under 150,000 distinct CDR3 sequences, roughly 19% of them seen only once. Sample: PBMCs or a T cell subset sorted from them (not recorded which). These receptors were collected from an adult woman who had mild COVID-19 (a few samples of this study predate the infection). Cell type and time point are not known.

This clonotype is labeled medium-sized. The V call is TRBV28, the J call TRBJ2-3, with 12 bases fitting TRBD2. The germline V gene has CDR1 MDHEN and CDR2 SYDVKM. This CDR3 has 17 amino acids. V shed 11 bases, J shed 4 bases, and the junction held 16 bases outside the gene matches. CDR3 DNA: TGTGCCTGGTCAACCTGGGATCTAGCGGGGGGGCCAGATACGCAGTATTTT. Translation gives CAWSTWDLAGGPDTQYF.

This sequence joins TRBV5-1 and TRBJ1-2; unclear D gene. There are 13 residues in the CDR3. With 2 bases removed from V and 2 bases from J, the gap between germline ends came to 7 bases. Germline CDR1 reads SGHRS; CDR2 reads YFSETQ. CDR3 sequence (DNA): TGCGCCAGCAGCTTAGAGACAAACTATGGCTACACCTTC. Amino acid sequence: CASSLETNYGYTF.

The chain links TRBV20-1 to TRBJ2-7, with no clear D. Trimming took 3 bases from V and 1 from J, leaving 7 bases between them. This CDR3 comprises 12 residues. Looked up from germline, CDR1 is DFQATT and CDR2 is SNEGSKA (reference sequence). In nucleotides, the CDR3 is TGCAGTGCTAGCGGACCATCCTACGAGCAGTACTTC. Translation gives CSASGPSYEQYF.

This clonotype was picked up a small number of times. The gene calls are TRBV7-6 and TRBJ2-7; D gene uncertain. This CDR3 spans 14 amino acids. The ends were cut back, 5 bases at V and 0 bases at J, with 11 bases in the middle. Germline CDR1 and CDR2: SGHVS and FNYEAQ. CDR3 region: CASSQTRSSYEQYF. CDR3 in DNA: TGTGCCAGCAGCCAAACAAGGAGCTCCTACGAGCAGTACTTC.

This clonotype was detected many times. The V call is TRBV20-1, the J call TRBJ2-2, with TRBD2 matching over 12 bases. The CDR3 is 17 residues long. The V gene's germline CDR1 is DFQATT and CDR2 SNEGSKA (reference sequence). J lost 4 bases, V lost 0 bases, and 6 bases had no gene match. CDR3 coding DNA: TGCAGTGCTAGAGATCCTTCACTAGCGGGGGGCACCGGGGAGCTGTTTTTT. Encoded protein: CSARDPSLAGGTGELFF.

The chain couples TRBV24-1 to TRBJ2-1; 9 nucleotides match TRBD1. The V gene end was trimmed by 3 bases and the J gene end by 9 bases; junction bases not matched to a gene: 5. Germline assignment: CDR1 KGHDR and CDR2 SFDVKD. This CDR3 region has 14 residues. The CDR3 is CATSDPGTGIEQFF. CDR3 DNA sequence: TGTGCCACCAGTGATCCCGGGACAGGGATTGAGCAGTTCTTC.

The V gene is TRBV12-3 or TRBV12-4, the J gene TRBJ1-1; D is uncertain. The V end was cut by 2 bases, the J end by 5 bases, with 9 bases between. The CDR3 covers 13 residues. The CDR3 region is CASSLSRQTEAFF. The CDR3 DNA follows: TGTGCCAGCAGTTTAAGCCGACAAACTGAAGCTTTCTTT.

This clonotype was observed a few times. V usage is TRBV10-3 and J usage is TRBJ2-1; TRBD2 agrees at 16 bases. From germline, CDR1 is ENHRY and CDR2 SYGVKD. The CDR3 covers 17 residues. V was pared by 5 bases and J by 2 bases, with 3 bases of the junction left unmatched. The CDR3 protein is CAISRGLAGGPYNEQFF. CDR3 DNA sequence: TGTGCCATCAGTCGGGGACTAGCGGGAGGGCCCTACAATGAGCAGTTCTTC.

V and J are TRBV5-1 and TRBJ2-5, with 7 bases fitting TRBD2. The CDR3 has 15 residues. V was clipped by 5 bases and J by 5 bases; unmatched bases: 12. From germline, CDR1 is SGHRS and CDR2 YFSETQ. DNA for the CDR3: TGCGCCAGCAGGGGGGGGTACCCCCCGGTGGAGACCCAGTACTTC. It is translated as CASRGGYPPVETQYF.

This clonotype was seen only a few times. The chain couples TRBV7-9 to TRBJ2-6; D gene uncertain. CDR1 and CDR2 from the germline V gene are SEHNR and FQNEAQ (reference sequence). There are 15 residues in the CDR3. Trimming stripped 5 bases from V and 0 bases from J, with 8 bases between. The CDR3 region has the DNA TGTGCCAGCAGCCCAGTGAACTCTGGGGCCAACGTCCTGACTTTC. It specifies CASSPVNSGANVLTF.

V is TRBV20-1 and J is TRBJ1-4; D unclear. CDR3 length: 13 amino acids. Trimming took off 0 bases at V and 7 bases at J, with 9 bases between the two ends. Germline assignment: CDR1 DFQATT and CDR2 SNEGSKA (reference sequence). In DNA form, the CDR3 reads TGCAGTGCTAGAGACGACCGGAGTGAAAAACTGTTTTTT. Encoded protein: CSARDDRSEKLFF.

This clonotype was detected only a few times. The chain joins TRBV6-1 to TRBJ2-5; D is possibly TRBD1 (6 bases). CDR3 size: 13 residues. CDR1 is MNHNS and CDR2 is SASEGT in the germline V gene. Between the trimmed V and J ends, which lost 6 bases and 5 bases, there was a span of 13 bases. This CDR3 reads CASSSGVRETQYF. CDR3 DNA sequence: TGTGCCAGCAGCTCAGGGGTTAGGGAGACCCAGTACTTC.

This clonotype was seen only a few times. The chain carries TRBV18 and TRBJ1-1, with 7 bases identical to TRBD1. The CDR3 consists of 15 residues. In germline, CDR1 is KGHSH, CDR2 LQKENI. V gave up 5 bases and J gave up 4 bases; unmatched junction bases: 10. In DNA, the CDR3 is TGTGCCAGCTCATCCACCGGGACAGCTACCACTGAAGCTTTCTTT. Protein: CASSSTGTATTEAFF.

This clonotype was seen a handful of times. The chain has TRBV20-1 and TRBJ2-5, with 16 bases lining up with TRBD2. The germline gives CDR1 DFQATT, CDR2 SNEGSKA (reference sequence). Germline trimming cut 6 bases from V and 5 bases from J; bases unmatched to any gene: 9. The CDR3 has 16 amino acids. This CDR3 reads CSAAGTSGRARETQYF. The CDR3 DNA is TGCAGTGCAGCAGGGACTAGCGGGAGGGCCCGGGAGACCCAGTACTTC.

This clonotype was found a few times. The DNA for the CDR3 is TGTGCCATCAGCCGGATGGAGGGAATCACTGAAGCTTTCTTT. Protein product: CAISRMEGITEAFF. V gene TRBV10-3 combines with J gene TRBJ1-1, with unresolved D. This CDR3 spans 14 amino acids. The germline V gene encodes CDR1 ENHRY and CDR2 SYGVKD. The V end lost 6 bases, the J end lost 4 bases, and 15 bases lay between the germline ends.

This clonotype was seen a handful of times. V gene TRBV5-1 combines with J gene TRBJ2-2, with D possibly being TRBD1 or TRBD2 (5 bases each). V was cut by 2 bases and J by 5 bases, with 7 bases left in between. CDR1 SGHRS and CDR2 YFSETQ come from the germline V gene. CDR3 size: 13 residues. The CDR3 region has the DNA TGCGCCAGCAGCTTCGGGGCGACCGGGGAGCTGTTTTTT. This sequence encodes CASSFGATGELFF.

V gene TRBV5-1 combines with J gene TRBJ2-3, with 7 bases that match TRBD1. Looked up from germline, CDR1 is SGHRS and CDR2 is YFSETQ. The CDR3 has 18 amino acids. V lost 0 bases, J lost 6 bases, and 16 bases stayed unmatched. The CDR3 here is CASSLAVGTAGRIDTQYF. CDR3 bases: TGCGCCAGCAGCTTGGCAGTCGGGACAGCAGGTCGTATCGATACGCAGTATTTT.

This clonotype was detected only a few times. The V gene is TRBV5-1, the J gene TRBJ2-1; 12 nucleotides align to TRBD2. Germline V CDR1 and CDR2: SGHRS, YFSETQ. V was clipped by 4 bases and J by 5 bases; unmatched bases: 7. This CDR3 is 16 amino acids long. The CDR3 nucleotides read TGCGCCAGCAGCCGGGGACGGACTAGCGGGAACAATGAGCAGTTCTTC. Translation gives CASSRGRTSGNNEQFF.

This clonotype has a handful of counts. J is TRBJ2-7 and V is TRBV5-1; the D is unclear. Germline-derived CDR1 and CDR2 are SGHRS and YFSETQ. Trimming shortened V by 5 bases and J by 1 base, and 13 bases separated the two germline ends. The CDR3 contains 14 residues. The CDR3 DNA reads as TGCGCCAGCAGAACCGAGCCGCCTTCCTACGAGCAGTACTTC. Amino acid sequence: CASRTEPPSYEQYF.

In its sample, this clonotype was seen a few times. The J gene is TRBJ2-1, the V gene TRBV7-2; TRBD2 agrees at 14 bases. The junction had 5 bases not matched to a gene; V was cut back by 4 bases and J by 0 bases. The germline V gene has CDR1 SGHTA and CDR2 FQGNSA. The CDR3 is 18 amino acids. CDR3 sequence: CASSSWTSGRSSYNEQFF. CDR3 coding DNA: TGTGCCAGCAGCTCATGGACTAGCGGGAGGAGCTCCTACAATGAGCAGTTCTTC. Looking up the rest from reference TRBV7-2 and TRBJ2-1 gives the full variable domain: GAGVSQSPSNKVTEKGKDVELRCDPISGHTALYWYRQSLGQGLEFLIYFQGNSAPDKSGLPSDRFSAERTGGSVSTLTIQRTQQEDSAVYLCASSSWTSGRSSYNEQFFGPGTRLTVL.

The V call is TRBV20-1, the J call TRBJ2-3; perhaps TRBD2 as D (6 bases). V shed 6 bases and J shed 0 bases, with 16 bases lying between them. Germline V CDR1 and CDR2: DFQATT, SNEGSKA (reference sequence). The CDR3 has 15 residues. The CDR3, as DNA: TGCAGTGCCCCGCCTCTAGCGCCAAGCACAGATACGCAGTATTTT. It yields the protein CSAPPLAPSTDTQYF.

This clonotype showed up just a few times. J is TRBJ2-5 and V is TRBV11-2; D remains unclear. V was shortened by 4 bases and J by 0 bases, with 9 bases between the two germline ends. Germline assignment: CDR1 SGHAT and CDR2 FQNNGV. The CDR3 has 14 amino acids. The CDR3 region is CASSWVGHQETQYF. CDR3 coding DNA: TGTGCCAGCAGCTGGGTAGGCCACCAAGAGACCCAGTACTTC.

The rearrangement uses TRBV7-2 and TRBJ2-3; no clear D. Per the germline V gene, CDR1 is SGHTA and CDR2 is FQGNSA. This CDR3 has 13 residues. Deletions cut 0 bases from V and 6 bases from J, with 7 bases between. The CDR3 sequence: CASSLARVDTQYF. CDR3 nucleotides: TGTGCCAGCAGCTTAGCTAGGGTTGATACGCAGTATTTT. The variable domain in full, with the rest retrieved from reference TRBV7-2 and TRBJ2-3, is GAGVSQSPSNKVTEKGKDVELRCDPISGHTALYWYRQSLGQGLEFLIYFQGNSAPDKSGLPSDRFSAERTGGSVSTLTIQRTQQEDSAVYLCASSLARVDTQYFGPGTRLTVL.

The chain carries TRBV9 and TRBJ2-7; D is possibly TRBD1 or TRBD2 (5 bases each). The V and J ends lost 5 bases and 6 bases respectively, with 21 bases between them. The CDR3 has 15 amino acids. Germline CDR1 and CDR2: SGDLS and YYNGEE. CDR3 loop: CASSRGETIGGEQYF. The CDR3 DNA reads TGTGCCAGCAGTCGAGGGGAGACAATTGGTGGCGAGCAGTACTTC.

The chain recombines TRBV7-8 with TRBJ1-4, with 7 bases matching TRBD1. CDR1 SGHVS and CDR2 FQNEAQ come from the germline V gene. This CDR3 spans 15 amino acids. The V gene end was trimmed by 2 bases and the J gene end by 4 bases; junction bases not matched to a gene: 4. The DNA of the CDR3 is TGTGCCAGCAGCTTACCCGGGACAGATAATGAAAAACTGTTTTTT. Translating gives CASSLPGTDNEKLFF.